This T cell receptor (beta chain) was recorded in a study of blood T cell repertoires in COVID-19. On the study more broadly: Donors in the United States, Italy and Spain gave samples during acute or convalescent COVID-19.

Original handling: By means of reference gene primer amplification, nucleated cell counts were estimated. The assay was immunoSEQ multiplex PCR, and TCRdb's table has in-frame clones only and misses some. That table gives V, J and clone size, and the DNA gave D and trimming. The sample contains roughly 120,000 clones, about 87% of which appear only once. Germline CDR1 reads LNHDA; CDR2 reads SQIVND (reference sequence). This CDR3 comprises 14 residues. V was shortened by 5 bases and J by 3 bases, with 11 bases between the two germline ends. The TCR originated in a woman between 65 and 79 years old with acute or convalescent COVID-19. The sequencing input was peripheral blood. This chain links TRBV19 with TRBJ1-5; maybe TRBD1 (6 bases). The DNA for the CDR3 is TGTGCCAGTAGTCCAGGGGCGAACAATCAGCCCCAGCATTTT. The encoded protein is CASSPGANNQPQHF.